This T cell receptor beta chain stems from a study of technical replicates of blood from a few donors. Clones were sequenced by immunoSEQ multiplex PCR, and TCRdb holds only the in-frame ones, with some missing. The sample yields approximately 81,000 clones, around 96% seen once. Trimming took off 6 bases at V and 0 bases at J, with 16 bases between the two ends. CDR1 and CDR2 from the germline V gene are LNHNV and YYDKDF (reference sequence). The length of the CDR3 is 16 residues. Input material: T cells isolated from PBMCs. The receptor was derived from a human donor in good health. The rearrangement uses TRBV15 and TRBJ2-3; D is perhaps TRBD1 (6 bases). The CDR3 DNA follows: TGTGCCACCAGGACGGACAGTTACACTAGCACAGATACGCAGTATTTT. Amino acids: CATRTDSYTSTDTQYF.